One and the same sample provided the 22 T cell receptor beta chains below, sequenced in a study of identical twins. TCRdb recomputed calls from the 5' RACE reads with MiXCR, one row per CDR3 protein. The table includes around 490,000 distinct CDR3 sequences, 20% to 25% detected once. The sample also formed part of further work on yellow fever vaccine responses in identical twins.

The sample taken for sequencing was CD4+ T cells sorted from blood. All receptors come from a woman between 18 and 30 years old in good health.

The chain employs TRBV15 and TRBJ2-1; 7 bases are a match to TRBD2. CDR1 is LNHNV, CDR2 YYDKDF, per germline (reference sequence). The CDR3 spans 16 residues. The V gene end was trimmed by 1 base and the J gene end by 6 bases; junction bases not matched to a gene: 9. In nucleotides, the CDR3 is TGTGCCACCAGCAGAGGTAGAGGACTAGGCTCCAATGAGCAGTTCTTC. Amino acids: CATSRGRGLGSNEQFF. The full variable domain, with the rest looked up from reference TRBV15 and TRBJ2-1, is DAMVIQNPRYQVTQFGKPVTLSCSQTLNHNVMYWYQQKSSQAPKLLFHYYDKDFNNEADTPDNFQSRRPNTSFCFLDIRSPGLGDTAMYLCATSRGRGLGSNEQFFGPGTRLTVL.

This clonotype was counted at least ten times. This chain joins TRBV3-1 and TRBJ1-5; D call uncertain. CDR3 length: 12 amino acids. V was pared by 1 base and J by 5 bases, with 3 bases between. CDR1 is LGHDT, CDR2 YNNKEL, per germline (reference sequence). CDR3 region: CASSQGDQPQHF. CDR3 coding DNA: TGTGCCAGCAGCCAAGGGGATCAGCCCCAGCATTTT.

The rearrangement uses TRBV12-3 or TRBV12-4 and TRBJ2-1; D gene unclear. Between the trimmed V and J ends, which lost 2 bases and 6 bases, there was a span of 11 bases. The CDR3 loop spans 14 amino acids. The CDR3 loop is CASSLSSGLNEQFF. CDR3 DNA sequence: TGTGCCAGCAGTTTATCTTCCGGGCTCAATGAGCAGTTCTTC.

This chain joins TRBV20-1 and TRBJ2-1, with 7 positions matching TRBD2. Germline loops: CDR1 DFQATT, CDR2 SNEGSKA (reference sequence). The CDR3 runs to 15 residues. With V trimmed by 3 bases and J by 5 bases, 10 bases remained unmatched. CDR3: CSASTGSGPHNEQFF. CDR3 sequence (DNA): TGCAGTGCTAGTACCGGTAGCGGGCCTCACAATGAGCAGTTCTTC.

The chain has TRBV2 and TRBJ2-7; TRBD2 agrees at 8 bases. Germline V CDR1 and CDR2: SNHLY, FYNNEI. The length of the CDR3 is 14 residues. The ends lost 4 bases at V and 5 bases at J; junction bases unmatched: 7. The CDR3 is CASSGKRELNEQYF. The CDR3 DNA reads as TGTGCCAGCAGTGGGAAGCGGGAGTTGAACGAGCAGTACTTC.

V gene TRBV25-1 combines with J gene TRBJ2-1, with TRBD2 identical over 8 bases. The CDR3 is made up of 16 amino acids. Germline V gene sequence: CDR1 MGHDK, CDR2 SYGVNS. Unmatched junction bases numbered 9, after V lost 4 bases and J lost 4 bases. The CDR3 DNA is TGTGCCAGCAGTGCGCTTGGTGCGGGAGGTTACAATGAGCAGTTCTTC. Translated, it gives CASSALGAGGYNEQFF.

The chain links TRBV28 to TRBJ2-1; no definite D call. Germline CDR1 and CDR2: MDHEN and SYDVKM. V lost 6 bases and J 0 bases, leaving 12 bases between the germline ends. The CDR3 contains 15 residues. CDR3: CASRNPRSSYNEQFF. The CDR3 bases are TGTGCCAGCAGGAACCCACGGAGCTCCTACAATGAGCAGTTCTTC.

The chain employs TRBV24-1 and TRBJ2-3; TRBD2 might be the D (6 bases). CDR3 length: 14 residues. V lost 5 bases and J lost 2, with 10 bases in between. Germline CDR1 reads KGHDR; CDR2 reads SFDVKD. This CDR3 is CATSGTTYTDTQYF. For the CDR3, the DNA is TGTGCCACCAGTGGGACTACATACACAGATACGCAGTATTTT.

This chain uses TRBV5-5 with TRBJ2-7, with 8 bases fitting TRBD1. There are 15 residues in the CDR3. After removal of 1 base from V and 3 bases from J, the junction contained 6 bases not matched to a gene. CDR1 is SGHKS, CDR2 YYEKEE, per germline (reference sequence). For the CDR3, the DNA is TGTGCCAGCAGCTTGTCCGGGACAGGCATCTACGAGCAGTACTTC. Residues: CASSLSGTGIYEQYF.

Only a few counts were recorded for this clonotype. The rearrangement joins TRBV12-3 or TRBV12-4 to TRBJ2-1, with 9 nucleotides matching TRBD2. CDR3 length: 19 amino acids. V lost 10 bases, J lost 0 bases, and 19 bases stayed unmatched. In DNA form, the CDR3 reads TGTGCCACCAAGGGGGCGACTAGCGGTCCCAAGGGCTCCTACAATGAGCAGTTCTTC. It specifies CATKGATSGPKGSYNEQFF.

This rearrangement joins TRBV11-2 to TRBJ2-1; TRBD2 aligns across 7 bases. Per the germline V gene, CDR1 is SGHAT and CDR2 is FQNNGV. V lost 2 bases, J lost 10 bases, and 11 bases stayed unmatched. The CDR3 runs to 15 residues. CDR3 DNA sequence: TGTGCCAGCAGCTTAAACCCGGGGCGGGAGTACGAGCAGTTCTTC. It codes for CASSLNPGREYEQFF.

This chain links TRBV7-9 with TRBJ1-4, with D unresolved. There are 15 residues in the CDR3. Between the trimmed V and J ends, which lost 5 bases and 6 bases, there was a span of 16 bases. CDR1 SEHNR and CDR2 FQNEAQ come from the germline V gene (reference sequence). Written as DNA, the CDR3 is TGTGCCAGCAGCAACGAGGATTTGAGTTATGAAAAACTGTTTTTT. Translating it yields CASSNEDLSYEKLFF.

This chain connects TRBV24-1 to TRBJ2-1, with 7 positions matching TRBD2. The germline CDR1 and CDR2 sequences are KGHDR and SFDVKD. The CDR3 has 17 amino acids. V dropped 1 base and J dropped 0; count of bases not matched to a gene: 5. Here the CDR3 DNA reads TGTGCCACCAGTGATTTAGCGGGGATTAGCTCCTACAATGAGCAGTTCTTC. It yields the protein CATSDLAGISSYNEQFF.

In this sample, this clonotype turned up a few times. The gene calls are TRBV24-1 and TRBJ2-2, with D perhaps matching TRBD2 (6 bases). Germline V lookup: CDR1 KGHDR, CDR2 SFDVKD. The CDR3 length is 14 residues. V gave up 0 bases and J gave up 5 bases, with 6 bases separating them. The CDR3: CATSDLGRTGELFF. The CDR3 DNA sequence: TGTGCCACCAGTGATTTGGGGAGGACCGGGGAGCTGTTTTTT.

This clonotype occurred a few times. For the CDR3, the DNA is TGCGCCAGCAGCTTGGATGAGGTGGGGCGTTACGAGCAGTACTTC. Protein product: CASSLDEVGRYEQYF. The J gene is TRBJ2-7, the V gene TRBV5-1, with D possibly being TRBD1 (5 bases). The V end lost 0 bases, the J end lost 4 bases, and 14 bases lay between the germline ends. There are 15 residues in the CDR3. Germline values: CDR1 SGHRS, CDR2 YFSETQ. Full variable domain (missing parts from reference TRBV5-1 and TRBJ2-7): KAGVTQTPRYLIKTRGQQVTLSCSPISGHRSVSWYQQTPGQGLQFLFEYFSETQRNKGNFPGRFSGRQFSNSRSEMNVSTLELGDSALYLCASSLDEVGRYEQYFGPGTRLTVT.

The V gene is TRBV11-2, the J gene TRBJ2-4, with D maybe TRBD2 (7 bases). Trimming left V 5 bases short and J 1 base short, with 12 bases between. Germline assignment: CDR1 SGHAT and CDR2 FQNNGV. The CDR3 contains 15 residues. This chain's CDR3 is CASSMGGAAKNIQYF. CDR3 sequence (DNA): TGTGCCAGCAGCATGGGGGGGGCCGCCAAAAACATTCAGTACTTC. Using reference TRBV11-2 and TRBJ2-4 for the parts outside the CDR3, the full variable domain is EAGVAQSPRYKIIEKRQSVAFWCNPISGHATLYWYQQILGQGPKLLIQFQNNGVVDDSQLPKDRFSAERLKGVDSTLKIQPAKLEDSAVYLCASSMGGAAKNIQYFGAGTRLSVL.

The chain links TRBV7-9 to TRBJ2-7, with 7 bases identical to TRBD1. Germline V lookup: CDR1 SEHNR, CDR2 FQNEAQ (reference sequence). Trimming took 5 bases from V and 3 from J; bases not matched to a gene: 4. The CDR3 consists of 13 residues. CDR3 bases: TGTGCCAGCAGCGGACAGGAGATCTACGAGCAGTACTTC. The encoded protein is CASSGQEIYEQYF.

The V gene is TRBV3-1, the J gene TRBJ2-3; weak D call: TRBD1 (6 bases). Trimming removed 5 bases from V and 4 bases from J, with 19 bases in between. The CDR3 covers 16 residues. From germline, CDR1 is LGHDT and CDR2 YNNKEL (reference sequence). The CDR3 loop reads CASSDRLRVWPDTQYF. The CDR3 DNA follows: TGTGCCAGCAGCGACAGGCTTCGAGTCTGGCCAGATACGCAGTATTTT.

The chain uses TRBV5-1 and TRBJ1-1, with D hard to call. The CDR3 contains 16 residues. Between the trimmed V and J ends, which lost 2 bases and 0 bases, there was a span of 14 bases. Germline V gene data show CDR1 as SGHRS and CDR2 as YFSETQ. The CDR3 region has the DNA TGCGCCAGCAGCTTAGCCCCATTGTCCGTGAACACTGAAGCTTTCTTT. Translated, it gives CASSLAPLSVNTEAFF.

In this sample, this clonotype turned up a few times. The chain is built from TRBV5-1 and TRBJ2-2; D remains unclear. This CDR3 contains 15 residues. Trimming cost V 5 bases and J 0 bases, with 11 bases left between them. Germline V CDR1 and CDR2: SGHRS, YFSETQ. The CDR3 spells CASREVTANTGELFF. The CDR3 DNA reads TGCGCCAGCAGAGAGGTTACAGCGAACACCGGGGAGCTGTTTTTT.

This chain connects TRBV19 to TRBJ2-1; 13 bases are a match to TRBD2. Germline CDR1 LNHDA, CDR2 SQIVND (reference sequence). Trimming at V came to 2 bases and at J to 5 bases, leaving 3 bases not matched to a gene. The CDR3 is made up of 16 amino acids. CDR3 residues: CASSISLAGGNNEQFF. The CDR3 bases are TGTGCCAGTAGTATATCACTAGCGGGGGGGAACAATGAGCAGTTCTTC.

This clonotype appeared a few times. The chain recombines TRBV3-1 with TRBJ2-3; 10 bases are a match to TRBD2. Germline V lookup: CDR1 LGHDT, CDR2 YNNKEL (reference sequence). CDR3 length equals 18 residues. With V trimmed by 0 bases and J by 3 bases, 9 bases remained unmatched. Here the CDR3 reads CASSQDRVSGRLTDTQYF. The CDR3 DNA reads as TGTGCCAGCAGCCAAGATAGGGTTAGCGGGAGGTTGACAGATACGCAGTATTTT.